The sequence of this T cell receptor beta chain was determined in a study of regulatory T cells in long-lasting Graves disease. At the level of the study: Persistence in Graves' disease denoted antithyroid drug use beyond 5 years alongside positive TSH receptor antibodies.

Details on this clonotype: Compared with germline, one end of the junction differs, possibly owing to a read error.

The time point: persistent/refractory GD, antithyroid drugs over 5 years with positive TRAb. PBMC RNA served as the TCR library source. TCR beta libraries were built with iRepertoire HTBI primers and Arm-PCR of CDR3 regions. From the multiplex PCR reads, TCRdb called clonotypes with MiXCR, one entry per CDR3 protein. The sample lists under 500,000 distinct CDR3 sequences, less than 25% seen once, with approximately 8% in the top ten. The CDR3 totals 17 residues. Germline CDR1 and CDR2: SGHTA and FQGNSA. The sequence was obtained from a female donor with Graves disease. The sample here was peripheral blood mononuclear cells (PBMCs), taken when the disease was refractory, from a patient treated with antithyroid drugs. V is TRBV7-2 and J is TRBJ1-4; the D gene is possibly TRBD1 (6 bases). The CDR3 bases are TGTGCCAGCAGCTTAGGGGGCGCACGGGGGGCGAGGGAAAAACCGTTTTTT. Amino acids: CASSLGGARGAREKPFF.